One sample yielded the 19 T cell receptor beta chains listed below, sequenced in a study of spatial heterogeneity in lung cancer. MiXCR, applied by TCRdb to the 5' RACE reads, yields one record per CDR3 protein. The sample carries 35,000 to 55,000 distinct CDR3 sequences, 20% to 25% recorded once. Specified time point: blood at routine non-recurrence follow-up after resection. Sequenced material: PBMCs, taken at follow-up. Source of these receptors: a female donor with early-stage non-small cell lung cancer.

A few counts support this clonotype. The chain joins TRBV12-5 to TRBJ1-2; 7 positions agree with TRBD1. Per germline, CDR1 LGHNT and CDR2 FRNRAP. This CDR3 has 14 amino acids. V shed 6 bases and J 1 base; nucleotides not matched to a gene: 5. CDR3 in amino acids: CASGLYRGNYGYTF. The CDR3 bases are TGTGCTAGTGGCCTCTACAGGGGTAACTATGGCTACACCTTC. Using reference TRBV12-5 and TRBJ1-2 for the parts outside the CDR3, the full variable domain is DARVTQTPRHKVTEMGQEVTMRCQPILGHNTVFWYRQTMMQGLELLAYFRNRAPLDDSGMPKDRFSAEMPDATLATLKIQPSEPRDSAVYFCASGLYRGNYGYTFGSGTRLTVV.

This clonotype has only a few counts. The J gene is TRBJ1-4, the V gene TRBV12-3 or TRBV12-4; 10 bases are shared with TRBD1. The CDR3 sequence is 17 residues long. V lost 1 base and J lost 5; bases outside the gene matches: 7. CDR3 protein: CASSLDGTGVLNEKLFF. The CDR3 coding sequence is TGTGCCAGCAGTTTAGATGGGACAGGGGTTCTGAATGAAAAACTGTTTTTT.

This clonotype was counted a few times. The chain combines TRBV6-1 with TRBJ2-1; the D is unclear. Trimming took 10 bases from V and 4 from J, leaving 14 bases between them. The CDR3 is 13 residues long. Germline-derived CDR1 and CDR2 are MNHNS and SASEGT. The CDR3, as DNA: TGTGCCATTACACCGTTGATATACAATGAGCAGTTCTTC. It codes for CAITPLIYNEQFF.

Only one count was recorded for this clonotype. J is TRBJ2-3 and V is TRBV11-1; 12 bases match TRBD2. Losses at the gene ends were 5 bases for V and 8 bases for J; bases not matched to a gene: 11. Germline V gene sequence: CDR1 SGHAT, CDR2 FQDESV (reference sequence). The CDR3 loop spans 16 amino acids. The CDR3 here is CASSPRLAGARGTQYF. Here the CDR3 DNA reads TGTGCCAGCAGCCCCAGACTAGCGGGGGCGCGGGGTACGCAGTATTTT.

This clonotype was recorded many times. The chain has TRBV6-5 and TRBJ1-6; 7 bases are shared with TRBD1. Germline loops: CDR1 MNHEY, CDR2 SVGAGI. The J segment lost 8 bases and the V segment lost 4 bases, leaving 8 bases of the junction unmatched. The CDR3 runs to 15 residues. This chain's CDR3 is CASSLLQGRDSPLHF. CDR3 DNA: TGTGCCAGCAGTTTACTACAGGGGCGCGATTCACCCCTCCACTTT.

The V call is TRBV4-2, the J call TRBJ1-2, with 7 bases identical to TRBD1. The J segment lost 4 bases and the V segment lost 0 bases, leaving 11 bases of the junction unmatched. The CDR3 totals 17 residues. Germline V gene data show CDR1 as LGHNA and CDR2 as YNFKEQ. CDR3 sequence: CASSQESAGGNLYGYTF. The CDR3, as DNA: TGTGCCAGCAGCCAAGAAAGCGCAGGGGGAAACCTCTATGGCTACACCTTC.

The V call is TRBV12-3 or TRBV12-4, the J call TRBJ1-6; D is uncertain. This CDR3 has 13 residues. Between the trimmed V and J ends, which lost 6 bases and 14 bases, there was a span of 17 bases. The DNA of the CDR3 is TGTGCCAGCAGCCTTACTGAGGTTCAGGCCCTCCACTTT. It specifies CASSLTEVQALHF.

CDR3 amino acids: CASSQQGFPDTGELFF. In nucleotides, the CDR3 is TGTGCCAGCAGCCAGCAGGGTTTCCCTGACACCGGGGAGCTGTTTTTT. This chain joins TRBV3-1 and TRBJ2-2; tentative D call: TRBD1 (5 bases). Trimming cost V 3 bases and J 3 bases, with 14 bases left between them. The CDR3 extends over 16 amino acids. The germline V gene has CDR1 LGHDT and CDR2 YNNKEL (reference sequence).

This clonotype has a count of ten or more. The chain couples TRBV29-1 to TRBJ2-5; 7 positions match TRBD2. V lost 8 bases, J lost 5 bases, and 11 bases stayed unmatched. The CDR3 has 13 residues. Looked up from germline, CDR1 is SQVTM and CDR2 is ANQGSEA. The CDR3, as DNA: TGCAGCTACGCCATTGGGAGGGACGAGACCCAGTACTTC. This gives the protein CSYAIGRDETQYF.

In its sample, this clonotype was seen many times. The chain links TRBV11-2 to TRBJ1-1; D possibly corresponds to TRBD1 (5 bases). Germline CDR1 SGHAT, CDR2 FQNNGV. The CDR3 extends over 18 amino acids. Trimming left V 5 bases short and J 7 bases short, with 29 bases between. The chain's CDR3 is CASSTNGVRGSGLIEAFF. CDR3 nucleotides: TGTGCCAGCAGCACCAACGGGGTCCGGGGATCAGGGTTGATTGAAGCTTTCTTT.

This clonotype was counted a few times. This chain's CDR3 is CASSYLAGWGDEQFF. The CDR3 DNA follows: TGTGCCAGCAGCTATCTAGCGGGATGGGGCGATGAGCAGTTCTTC. The chain combines TRBV9 with TRBJ2-1, with TRBD2 matching 9 bases. The V gene end was trimmed by 4 bases and the J gene end by 8 bases; junction bases not matched to a gene: 10. This CDR3 spans 15 amino acids. Germline lookup yields CDR1 SGDLS and CDR2 YYNGEE.

This clonotype occurred a few times. This chain uses TRBV5-1 with TRBJ2-3; D is possibly TRBD1 (5 bases). The CDR3 extends over 14 amino acids. Trimming took 4 bases from V and 6 from J, leaving 15 bases between them. The V gene's germline CDR1 is SGHRS and CDR2 YFSETQ. The CDR3 region is CASSLQGEWDTQYF. The CDR3 nucleotides read TGCGCCAGCAGCCTGCAGGGCGAGTGGGATACGCAGTATTTT.

CDR3 protein: CASRSGTGDSETQYF. In DNA form, the CDR3 reads TGTGCCAGCAGGTCCGGGACAGGGGACTCGGAGACCCAGTACTTC. The rearrangement joins TRBV5-4 to TRBJ2-5; 10 bases are shared with TRBD1. CDR1 is SGHNT and CDR2 is YYREEE in the germline V gene (reference sequence). With V trimmed by 5 bases and J by 5 bases, 9 bases remained unmatched. The CDR3 runs to 15 residues.

The sample holds a few counts of this clonotype. This chain links TRBV12-5 with TRBJ2-1; 10 positions agree with TRBD2. The CDR3 covers 16 residues. The V gene's germline CDR1 is LGHNT and CDR2 FRNRAP. Trimming at V came to 3 bases and at J to 8 bases, leaving 10 bases not matched to a gene. CDR3 sequence: CASGLFLAGEMDEQFF. CDR3 coding DNA: TGTGCTAGTGGTTTATTCCTAGCGGGAGAGATGGATGAGCAGTTCTTC. The entire variable domain, with the rest obtained from reference TRBV12-5 and TRBJ2-1, is as follows: DARVTQTPRHKVTEMGQEVTMRCQPILGHNTVFWYRQTMMQGLELLAYFRNRAPLDDSGMPKDRFSAEMPDATLATLKIQPSEPRDSAVYFCASGLFLAGEMDEQFFGPGTRLTVL.

This clonotype was recorded a few times. This chain connects TRBV29-1 to TRBJ2-3, with 7 bases lining up with TRBD2. V shed 5 bases, J shed 2 bases, and the junction held 13 bases outside the gene matches. Germline loops: CDR1 SQVTM, CDR2 ANQGSEA. The CDR3 is 16 residues long. The CDR3 protein is CSVLPTSSGFTDTQYF. CDR3 DNA: TGCAGCGTTTTACCAACTTCTAGCGGATTCACAGATACGCAGTATTTT.

The chain is built from TRBV6-5 and TRBJ2-5; 7 nucleotides line up with TRBD2. Germline CDR1 and CDR2: MNHEY and SVGAGI. The junction had 10 bases not matched to a gene; V was cut back by 0 bases and J by 3 bases. This CDR3 is 17 amino acids long. The chain's CDR3 is CASSYSTRASGKETQYF. The CDR3, as DNA: TGTGCCAGCAGTTACTCGACCCGGGCTAGCGGAAAAGAGACCCAGTACTTC.

This chain connects TRBV7-8 to TRBJ1-2; D is undetermined. Germline lookup yields CDR1 SGHVS and CDR2 FQNEAQ. This CDR3 is 13 amino acids long. V lost 7 bases to trimming and J lost 6 bases, with 15 bases between them. The CDR3 protein is CASTRRAEDGYTF. DNA of the CDR3: TGTGCCAGCACTAGAAGGGCGGAGGATGGCTACACCTTC. The full variable domain, completed using reference TRBV7-8 and TRBJ1-2, is GAGVSQSPRYKVAKRGQDVALRCDPISGHVSLFWYQQALGQGPEFLTYFQNEAQLDKSGLPSDRFFAERPEGSVSTLKIQRTQQEDSAVYLCASTRRAEDGYTFGSGTRLTVV.

This clonotype was detected a few times. The CDR3 loop reads CASSQEGNSPLHF. The CDR3 DNA is TGTGCCAGCAGCCAAGAAGGGAATTCACCCCTCCACTTT. The J gene is TRBJ1-6, the V gene TRBV4-2; unclear D gene. Germline CDR1 LGHNA, CDR2 YNFKEQ. This CDR3 is built from 13 residues. Trimming took 0 bases from V and 7 from J, leaving 4 bases between them.

The rearrangement joins TRBV4-1 to TRBJ1-4, with D hard to call. CDR1 and CDR2 from the germline V gene are MGHRA and YSYEKL. The CDR3 sequence is 13 residues long. The V end was cut by 1 base, the J end by 8 bases, with 8 bases between. CDR3 coding DNA: TGCGCCAGCAGCCAAGTCCTCGCCGAAAAACTGTTTTTT. This codes for CASSQVLAEKLFF.